The sequence of this T cell receptor beta chain was determined in a study of patients and donors after allogeneic stem cell transplantation. One entry per CDR3 protein results from TCRdb running MiXCR on the RT-PCR reads. The table records about 40,000 distinct CDR3 sequences, under 40% of them present only once. CDR1 SQVTM and CDR2 ANQGSEA come from the germline V gene. The CDR3 loop spans 14 amino acids. V was cut by 4 bases and J by 3 bases, with 16 bases left in between. The V and J genes are TRBV29-1 and TRBJ2-7, with D possibly matching TRBD2 (6 bases). The source of this sequence is a human donor who was either an allogeneic HSCT recipient or a stem cell or donor lymphocyte infusion donor (not recorded which). It is not recorded whose cells these are; they may come from a transplant donor. Material for sequencing was blood, either unsorted or a sorted T cell fraction (not recorded which). CDR3 bases: TGCAGCGTTGTACCGTCTCGGGGGAGCTACGAGCAGTACTTC. It is translated as CSVVPSRGSYEQYF.